The T cell receptor (beta chain) described here comes from a study of T cell responses to AZD1222 COVID-19 vaccine. Study-wide points: Two AZD1222 doses significantly raised spike-specific TCR breadth and depth over controls. Without day 14 samples, only post-peak T cell repertoires were studied. The study reported that nearly half of spike-specific TCRs target unmutated variant regions.

Using immunoSEQ multiplex PCR, the repertoire was profiled, and TCRdb retains in-frame clones only, with some absent. The sample consists of about 86,000 clones, roughly 90% of them appearing once. Whether given at about 4 or about 12 weeks, second doses were pooled. As regards this clone: The antigen is undetermined.

CDR3 size: 15 residues. Trimming cost V 4 bases and J 7 bases; bases outside gene matches: 10. Per the germline V gene, CDR1 is SGDLS and CDR2 is YYNGEE. Material: peripheral blood, obtained 28 days after the second AZD1222 dose. This TCR was recovered from an adult who received the AZD1222 COVID-19 vaccine. The chain joins TRBV9 to TRBJ1-4; 7 nucleotides align to TRBD1. The chain's CDR3 is CASSPGTDLPEKLFF. CDR3 sequence (DNA): TGTGCCAGCAGCCCCGGGACAGATCTACCTGAAAAACTGTTTTTT.